This T cell receptor beta chain was recorded in a study of neurological immune-mediated disorders. General observations from the study: Multiple sclerosis, the disease with the least TCR clonal expansion, fell below healthy controls, whereas HTLV-1-associated myelopathy showed the most.

V gave up 5 bases and J gave up 3 bases; unmatched junction bases: 2. This CDR3 is 15 amino acids long. Germline V gene sequence: CDR1 SNHLY, CDR2 FYNNEI. On this clonotype itself: What it binds is unknown.

TCRdb independently ran MiXCR on the 5' RACE reads; one entry per CDR3 protein. The sample has approximately 31,000 distinct CDR3 sequences, under 6% seen once. Healthy controls comprised blood bank volunteers in Maryland, USA. PBMCs numbering 2 million and stored at -80 C yielded the unsorted libraries. This rearrangement joins TRBV2 to TRBJ2-1; 12 nucleotides line up with TRBD2. The source material was PBMCs. This clonotype was sampled from a man younger than 35 in good health. Written as DNA, the CDR3 is TGTGCCAGCAGTCCGGGACTAGCGGGCTACAATGAGCAGTTCTTC. Translating it yields CASSPGLAGYNEQFF.